A selection of T cell receptor beta chains follows, all from one sample in a study of blood T cell repertoires in COVID-19. TCRdb's table, derived via immunoSEQ multiplex PCR, lists solely in-frame clones and lacks some. The sample includes around 240,000 clones, approximately 86% of them seen just once. Sequences were obtained from peripheral blood. The receptors stem from a woman in her 30s who had recovered from COVID-19. The CDR3 runs from the conserved cysteine through the conserved F or W.

>TRBV7-9
CASSSKRGTTRDTQYF
>TRBV19
CASRSRDSFLYNSPLHF
>TRBV5-6
CASSFSVTEAFF
>TRBV7-2
CASPTGFYGYTF
>TRBV6-5
CASSYVWTGSSYEQYF
>TRBV14
CASSLRLAGGTDTQYF
>TRBV7-3
CASSPVGGNYNEQFF
>TRBV9
CASSPGGQGAYGYTF
>TRBV11-2
CASSLGPSRGNTEAFF
>TRBV6-5
CASSRESEKLFF
>TRBV12-3/TRBV12-4
CASSFKEGYTF
>TRBV10-3
CAISESRTQETQYF
>TRBV24-1
CATSPGDTHQETQYF
>TRBV6-5
CASRSWLAGESEQFF
>TRBV6-6
CASSYGQAHGYTF
>TRBV7-3
CASSSGTGTTF
>TRBV5-1
CASSLVPADRGGEQYF
>TRBV19
CASTRDSGANVLTF
>TRBV7-9
CASSLAGERQYF
>TRBV27
CASTKRRGTEAFF
>TRBV29-1
CSAEVENTGELFF
>TRBV5-1
CASSPWDRSREQYF
>TRBV7-2
CASSPRLAGGTYEQYF
>TRBV7-2
CASSPAGGGGRAGELFF
>TRBV25-1
CASSGGQGVNEQFF
>TRBV3-1/TRBV3-2
CASSLGMTGGPYEQYF
>TRBV24-1
CATNQGGRLYGYTF
>TRBV6-1
CASSEDISGANVLTF
>TRBV19
CASSIVGGGAGELFF
>TRBV2
CASGSRDRETNEKLFF
>TRBV7-9
CASSTDTMNTEAFF
>TRBV7-2
CASSPHRAVGGDTQYF
>TRBV7-9
CASSRGQINNSPLHF
>TRBV7-6
CASPTTSGLYEQYF
>TRBV5-5
CASSLVTTGAGELFF
>TRBV11-2
CASGSRAGGYTF
>TRBV6-5
CASSQPRGGANVLTF
>TRBV19
CASSIDQGGNTEAFF
>TRBV7-9
CASSSGTGNYGYTF
>TRBV3-1/TRBV3-2
CASSQDRSYEQYF
>TRBV6-6
CAIAGGYEQYF
>TRBV10-3
CAISAEGAPYNEQFF
>TRBV9
CASSEYSGGGNEQFF
>TRBV9
CASSVSQGGSETQYF
>TRBV7-2
CASSSQTGGNTEAFF
>TRBV5-6
CASSLESGDRGYTF
>TRBV6-1
CASSDLAGGRTDTQYF
>TRBV10-3
CAISESKGRGNTEAFF
>TRBV5-5
CASSIRPGGPIGGELFF
>TRBV2
CASSEQGGEGETQYF
>TRBV19
CASSMSLYRIALKAGELFF
>TRBV27
CASSSAGGRNTEAFF
>TRBV10-3
CAISRGTEAFF
>TRBV5-1
CASSLLPASETQYF
>TRBV13
CASSPSVNTGELFF
>TRBV30
CAWSGGFYEQYF
>TRBV6-1
CASSAMGLAGQRDTQYF
>TRBV5-1
CASQTGTGSYEQYF